These T cell receptor beta chains were read from a single sample in a study of shared clonotypes between healthy human individuals. Generated by immunoSEQ multiplex PCR, the TCRdb table keeps only in-frame clones and is missing some. The sample includes under 2.5 million clones, about nine tenths of them seen just once. The sequenced material came from naive CD4+ T cells from PBMCs. The receptors were sampled from a man aged 18 to 29 in good health. Some clones in this sample may be carry-over from other donors' samples. Each CDR3 is given with its conserved first and last residue. D genes are given only for firm matches. Where a row states a size, it is once, few, many or the class of an expanded clone; other rows omit it.

DNA: TGCGCCAGCAGCCGACAGACAGGGGGGAACACTGAAGCTTTCTTT; CDR3: CASSRQTGGNTEAFF; V: TRBV5-1; J: TRBJ1-1; D: TRBD1; size: .
DNA: TGTGCCAGCAGCCTGGTACCCGCGACTGAAGCTTTCTTT; CDR3: CASSLVPATEAFF; V: TRBV7-9; J: TRBJ1-1; D: .; size: .
DNA: TGTGCCAGCAGCTTAGGTGCCCAAGAGACCCAGTACTTC; CDR3: CASSLGAQETQYF; V: TRBV7-2; J: TRBJ2-5; D: .; size: .
DNA: TGTGCCAGCAACCCATCCCCCAGGGCGGCTAATGAAAAACTGTTTTTT; CDR3: CASNPSPRAANEKLFF; V: TRBV7-9; J: TRBJ1-4; D: .; size: .
DNA: TGTGCCAGCTCACCCTCATCCGGGCAGAACGAGCAGTACTTC; CDR3: CASSPSSGQNEQYF; V: TRBV18; J: TRBJ2-7; D: .; size: .
DNA: TGTGCCAGCAGTTTCTCCGGGGGAGGCAATCAGCCCCAGCATTTT; CDR3: CASSFSGGGNQPQHF; V: TRBV28; J: TRBJ1-5; D: .; size: .
DNA: TGTGCCTGGAGTGCTGACTGGAACACCATATATTTT; CDR3: CAWSADWNTIYF; V: TRBV30; J: TRBJ1-3; D: .; size: .
DNA: TGTGCCAGCCAGTTACAACTAGCGGGAGGCAATGAGCAGTTCTTC; CDR3: CASQLQLAGGNEQFF; V: TRBV6-5; J: TRBJ2-1; D: TRBD2; size: once
DNA: TGTGCCAGCAGCTTAAGGGGGCTAGCGGGAGGACATGAGCAGTTCTTC; CDR3: CASSLRGLAGGHEQFF; V: TRBV7-9; J: TRBJ2-1; D: TRBD2; size: .
DNA: TGCGCCAGCAGCTTGACAGGGGAGAACACTGAAGCTTTCTTT; CDR3: CASSLTGENTEAFF; V: TRBV5-1; J: TRBJ1-1; D: TRBD1; size: .
DNA: TGTGCCAGCAGCTCCCCAGTCAGGGGCTACACCTTC; CDR3: CASSSPVRGYTF; V: TRBV28; J: TRBJ1-2; D: .; size: few
DNA: TGTGCCAGCAGTGATTCCCGGGGGGGAAACACCATATATTTT; CDR3: CASSDSRGGNTIYF; V: TRBV25-1; J: TRBJ1-3; D: .; size: .
DNA: TGCAGCGTTGTGCTTTTGGCAGGGAACACTGAAGCTTTCTTT; CDR3: CSVVLLAGNTEAFF; V: TRBV29-1; J: TRBJ1-1; D: .; size: .
DNA: TGTGCCAGCAGCTTAACGAGGGGCGCGAACACTGAAGCTTTCTTT; CDR3: CASSLTRGANTEAFF; V: TRBV7-3; J: TRBJ1-1; D: .; size: .
DNA: TGTGCCAGTAGCCCTCGGGACGTATGGGGAAAACTGTTTTTT; CDR3: CASSPRDVWGKLFF; V: TRBV19; J: TRBJ1-4; D: .; size: .
DNA: TGTGCCAGCAGGTCTAGCGGGGGACTGGGAAACATTCAGTACTTC; CDR3: CASRSSGGLGNIQYF; V: TRBV6-1; J: TRBJ2-4; D: TRBD2; size: .
DNA: TGTGCCAGCAGTCGACTAGCGGGACAATCATCCTACGAGCAGTACTTC; CDR3: CASSRLAGQSSYEQYF; V: TRBV27; J: TRBJ2-7; D: TRBD2; size: .
DNA: TGTGCCAGCAGCCGCGGGGAGACCCAGTACTTC; CDR3: CASSRGETQYF; V: TRBV11-3; J: TRBJ2-5; D: .; size: .
DNA: TGTGCCAGCAGCCACACGACCGGTGAGCAGTTCTTC; CDR3: CASSHTTGEQFF; V: TRBV4-2; J: TRBJ2-1; D: .; size: once
DNA: TGTGCCAGCCAGACAGGAGGACACCTCAATGAGCAGTTCTTC; CDR3: CASQTGGHLNEQFF; V: TRBV25-1; J: TRBJ2-1; D: .; size: .
DNA: TGTGCCTGGAGTCCCTCCCAGGCCTATGGCTACACCTTC; CDR3: CAWSPSQAYGYTF; V: TRBV30; J: TRBJ1-2; D: .; size: .
DNA: TGTGCCAGCAGCGTAGCAGGAACGAACACTGAAGCTTTCTTT; CDR3: CASSVAGTNTEAFF; V: TRBV9; J: TRBJ1-1; D: .; size: .
DNA: TGTGCCAGCAGTAAAGTATATAGCAATCAGCCCCAGCATTTT; CDR3: CASSKVYSNQPQHF; V: TRBV27; J: TRBJ1-5; D: .; size: once
DNA: TGTGCCTGGAGTGGAAGCTACTCTGGAAACACCATATATTTT; CDR3: CAWSGSYSGNTIYF; V: TRBV30; J: TRBJ1-3; D: .; size: .
DNA: TGCGCCAGCAGCTTGGTTGTGGGAGGGGTGAAGTACTTC; CDR3: CASSLVVGGVKYF; V: TRBV5-1; J: TRBJ2-7; D: TRBD2; size: .